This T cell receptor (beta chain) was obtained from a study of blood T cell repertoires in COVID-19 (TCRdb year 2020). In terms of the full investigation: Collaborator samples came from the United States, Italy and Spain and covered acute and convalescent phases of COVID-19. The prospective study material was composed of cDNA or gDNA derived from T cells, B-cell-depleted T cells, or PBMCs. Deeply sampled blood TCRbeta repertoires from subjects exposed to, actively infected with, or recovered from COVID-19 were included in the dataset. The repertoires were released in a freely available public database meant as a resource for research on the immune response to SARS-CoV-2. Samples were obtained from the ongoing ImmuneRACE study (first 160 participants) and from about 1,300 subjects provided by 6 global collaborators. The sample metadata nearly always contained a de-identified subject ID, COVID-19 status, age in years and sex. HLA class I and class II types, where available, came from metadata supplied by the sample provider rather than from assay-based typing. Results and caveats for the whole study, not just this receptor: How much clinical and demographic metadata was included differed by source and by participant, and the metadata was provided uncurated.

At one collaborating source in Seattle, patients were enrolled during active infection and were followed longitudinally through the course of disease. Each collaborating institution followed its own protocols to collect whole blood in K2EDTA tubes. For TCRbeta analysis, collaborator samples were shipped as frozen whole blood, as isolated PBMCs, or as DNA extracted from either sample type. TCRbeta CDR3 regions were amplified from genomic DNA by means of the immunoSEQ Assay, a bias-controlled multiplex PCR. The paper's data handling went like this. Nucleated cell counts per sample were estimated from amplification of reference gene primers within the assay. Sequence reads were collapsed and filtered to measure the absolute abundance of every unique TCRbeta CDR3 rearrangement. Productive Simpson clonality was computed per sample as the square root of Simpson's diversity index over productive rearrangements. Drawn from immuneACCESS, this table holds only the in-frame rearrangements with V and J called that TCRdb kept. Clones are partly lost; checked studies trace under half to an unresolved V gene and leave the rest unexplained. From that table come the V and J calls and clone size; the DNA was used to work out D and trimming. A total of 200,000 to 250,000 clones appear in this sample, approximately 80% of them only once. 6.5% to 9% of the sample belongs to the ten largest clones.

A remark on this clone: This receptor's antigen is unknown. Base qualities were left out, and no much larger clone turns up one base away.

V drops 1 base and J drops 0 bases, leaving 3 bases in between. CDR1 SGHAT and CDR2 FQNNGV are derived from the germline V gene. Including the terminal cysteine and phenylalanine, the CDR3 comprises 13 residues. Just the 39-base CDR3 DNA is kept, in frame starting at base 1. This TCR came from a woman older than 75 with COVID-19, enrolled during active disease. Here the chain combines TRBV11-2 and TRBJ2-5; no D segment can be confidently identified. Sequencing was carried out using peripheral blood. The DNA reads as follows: TGTGCCAGCAGCTTAGCGGACCAAGAGACCCAGTACTTC. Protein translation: CASSLADQETQYF.